The clone carrying this TCR beta chain was observed a few times. The antigen is unknown. This sample was included in a study of response to subunit inactivated influenza vaccine. Study-wide findings and caveats: Authors suggested each seasonal influenza vaccination recruits few new T cells.

Germline V gives CDR1 LGHNA, CDR2 YNFKEQ. Trimming took 2 bases from V and 5 from J, leaving 10 bases between them. This CDR3 region has 14 residues. TCRdb reprocessed the RT-PCR reads with MiXCR, giving one entry per CDR3 protein. The data show around 200,000 distinct CDR3 sequences, with roughly 8.7% seen just once and roughly 10% held by the top ten. This receptor was obtained from a man aged 45 to 65 who received an inactivated influenza vaccine. The sample here was non-naive T cells sorted from PBMCs, taken on the day of vaccination. V usage is TRBV4-2 and J usage is TRBJ2-1; the D is unclear. DNA for the CDR3: TGTGCCAGCAGCCAAATCGGTCACGACAATGAGCAGTTCTTC. Residues: CASSQIGHDNEQFF.